This T cell receptor (beta chain) was documented in a study of blood T cell repertoires in COVID-19. V lost 4 bases and J lost 4; bases outside the gene matches: 9. CDR3 size: 15 residues. CDR1 and CDR2 (germline): SGHRS, YFSETQ. Here immunoSEQ multiplex PCR was the method, and the copy in TCRdb shows in-frame clones only, minus some. This sample has 110,000 to 150,000 clones, with under 85% found just once. V is TRBV5-1 and J is TRBJ2-7, with TRBD1 matching over 9 bases. This sequence originates from a man aged 50-60 years with active or convalescent COVID-19. Sequencing was carried out using peripheral blood. This chain's CDR3 is CASSIEQGARYEQYF. As DNA, the CDR3 is TGCGCCAGCAGCATAGAACAGGGGGCGCGGTACGAGCAGTACTTC. Variable domain in full (rest from reference TRBV5-1 and TRBJ2-7): KAGVTQTPRYLIKTRGQQVTLSCSPISGHRSVSWYQQTPGQGLQFLFEYFSETQRNKGNFPGRFSGRQFSNSRSEMNVSTLELGDSALYLCASSIEQGARYEQYFGPGTRLTVT.